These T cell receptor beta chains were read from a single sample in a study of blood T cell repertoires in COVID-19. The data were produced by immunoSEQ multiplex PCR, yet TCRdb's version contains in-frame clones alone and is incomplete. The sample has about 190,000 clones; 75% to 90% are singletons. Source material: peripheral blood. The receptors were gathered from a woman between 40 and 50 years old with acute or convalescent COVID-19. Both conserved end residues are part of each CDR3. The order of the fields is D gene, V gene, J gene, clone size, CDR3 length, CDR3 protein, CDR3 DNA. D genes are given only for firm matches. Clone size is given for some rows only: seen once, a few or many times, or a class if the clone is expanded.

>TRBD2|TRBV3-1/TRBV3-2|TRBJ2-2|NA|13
CATTSGGSGELFF
TGTGCCACCACAAGCGGGGGTTCCGGGGAGCTGTTTTTT
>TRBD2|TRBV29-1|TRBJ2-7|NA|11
CSAGRDYEQYF
TGCAGTGCGGGGAGGGACTACGAGCAGTACTTC
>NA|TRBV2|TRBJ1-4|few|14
CASKTSATNEKLFF
TGTGCCAGCAAGACATCCGCAACTAATGAAAAACTGTTTTTT
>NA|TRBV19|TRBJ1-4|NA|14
CASSRTTGGEKLFF
TGTGCCAGTAGCCGAACGACAGGAGGTGAAAAACTGTTTTTT
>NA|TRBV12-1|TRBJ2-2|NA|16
CASSFDSREFTGELFF
TGTGCCAGCAGCTTTGACTCGCGGGAGTTCACCGGGGAGCTGTTTTTT
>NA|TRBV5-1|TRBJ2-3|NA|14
CASSRRRGTDTQYF
TGCGCCAGCAGCCGACGGAGGGGCACAGATACGCAGTATTTT
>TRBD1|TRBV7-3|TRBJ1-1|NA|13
CASRWDRGTEAFF
TGTGCCAGCAGATGGGACAGGGGAACTGAAGCTTTCTTT
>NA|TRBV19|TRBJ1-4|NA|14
CASSGRGGNEKLFF
TGTGCCAGTAGTGGGAGGGGTGGAAATGAAAAACTGTTTTTT
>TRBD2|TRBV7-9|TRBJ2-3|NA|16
CASSLTSGGAEDTQYF
TGTGCCAGCAGCTTAACTAGCGGGGGGGCCGAAGATACGCAGTATTTT
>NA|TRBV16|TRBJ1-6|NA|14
CASSRGSYNSPLHF
TGTGCCAGCTCCCGGGGGTCCTATAATTCACCCCTCCACTTT
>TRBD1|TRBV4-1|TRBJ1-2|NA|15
CASSRTGDSNYGYTF
TGCGCCAGCAGCCGCACAGGGGACAGTAACTATGGCTACACCTTC
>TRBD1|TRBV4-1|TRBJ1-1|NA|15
CASSPRTGANTEAFF
TGCGCCAGCAGCCCAAGGACAGGGGCGAACACTGAAGCTTTCTTT
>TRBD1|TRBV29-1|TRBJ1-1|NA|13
CSVGLDRGAEAFF
TGCAGCGTTGGCTTGGACAGGGGCGCTGAAGCTTTCTTT
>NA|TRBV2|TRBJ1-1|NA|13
CASSEVGAGEAFF
TGTGCCAGCAGTGAAGTGGGGGCGGGCGAAGCTTTCTTT
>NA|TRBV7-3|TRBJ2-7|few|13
CASSPYSSYEQYF
TGTGCCAGCAGCCCCTACTCAAGTTACGAGCAGTACTTC
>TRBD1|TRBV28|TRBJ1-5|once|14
CASRRTGQNQPQHF
TGTGCCAGCAGGCGGACGGGACAGAATCAGCCCCAGCATTTT
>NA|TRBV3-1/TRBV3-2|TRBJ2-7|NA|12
CASSRDTYEQYF
TGTGCCAGCAGCCGAGACACTTACGAGCAGTACTTC
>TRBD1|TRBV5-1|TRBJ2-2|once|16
CASSLARQGDTGELFF
TGCGCCAGCAGCTTGGCTCGACAGGGGGACACCGGGGAGCTGTTTTTT
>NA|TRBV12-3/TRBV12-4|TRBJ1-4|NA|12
CASSSGDEKLFF
TGTGCCAGCAGTTCAGGGGATGAAAAACTGTTTTTT
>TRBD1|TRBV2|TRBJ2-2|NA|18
CASSKSIPGQGFTGELFF
TGTGCCAGCAGTAAATCCATCCCGGGACAGGGCTTCACCGGGGAGCTGTTTTTT
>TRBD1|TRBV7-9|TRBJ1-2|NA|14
CASSRQGVDYGYTF
TGTGCCAGCAGCAGACAGGGCGTTGACTATGGCTACACCTTC
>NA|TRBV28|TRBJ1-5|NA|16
CASSFWSVSNNQPQHF
TGTGCCAGCAGTTTCTGGTCAGTATCGAACAATCAGCCCCAGCATTTT
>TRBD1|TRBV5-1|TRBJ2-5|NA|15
CASSFGTGVGETQYF
TGCGCCAGCAGCTTCGGAACAGGGGTGGGAGAGACCCAGTACTTC
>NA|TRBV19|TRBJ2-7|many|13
CASSMGQIYEQYF
TGTGCCAGTAGTATGGGCCAAATCTACGAGCAGTACTTC
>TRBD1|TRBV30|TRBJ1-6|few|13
CAWSGQGFRPLHF
TGTGCCTGGAGTGGACAGGGTTTCAGGCCCCTCCACTTT
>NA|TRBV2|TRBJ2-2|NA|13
CASSEESIGELFF
TGTGCCAGCAGTGAGGAGTCCATAGGGGAGCTGTTTTTT
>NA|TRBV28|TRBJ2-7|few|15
CASSPPRRSTGEQYF
TGTGCCAGCTCCCCCCCCAGGCGGAGTACGGGAGAGCAGTACTTC
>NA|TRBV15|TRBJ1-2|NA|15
CATSRIRDTDYGYTF
TGTGCCACCAGCAGGATCCGGGACACCGACTATGGCTACACCTTC
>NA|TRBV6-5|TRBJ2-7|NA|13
CASSRTGSYEQYF
TGTGCCAGCAGCCGGACGGGATCCTACGAGCAGTACTTC
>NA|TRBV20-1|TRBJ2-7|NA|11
CSAVKSYEQYF
TGCAGTGCTGTAAAATCCTACGAGCAGTACTTC
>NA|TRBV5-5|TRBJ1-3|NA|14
CASSLVGPGNTIYF
TGTGCCAGCAGCTTGGTTGGGCCCGGAAACACCATATATTTT
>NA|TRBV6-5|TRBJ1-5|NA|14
CASSSFGSDQPQHF
TGTGCCAGCAGTTCCTTCGGGTCCGATCAGCCCCAGCATTTT
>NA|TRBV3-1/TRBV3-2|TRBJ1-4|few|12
CASSLATEKLFF
TGTGCCAGCAGCCTAGCGACGGAAAAACTGTTTTTT
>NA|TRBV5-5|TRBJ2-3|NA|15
CASSLWGDGTDTQYF
TGTGCCAGCAGCTTGTGGGGGGATGGGACAGATACGCAGTATTTT
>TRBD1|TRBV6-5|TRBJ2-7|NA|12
CAAWTGNYEQYF
TGTGCCGCTTGGACAGGGAACTACGAGCAGTACTTC
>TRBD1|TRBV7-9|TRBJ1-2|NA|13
CASSSRGLIGYTF
TGTGCCAGCAGCTCCAGGGGGCTCATTGGCTACACCTTC
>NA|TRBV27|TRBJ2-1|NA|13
CASGDSGYNEQFF
TGTGCCAGCGGTGATAGCGGTTACAATGAGCAGTTCTTC
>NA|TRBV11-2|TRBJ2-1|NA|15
CASSPKGDRDNEQFF
TGTGCCAGCAGCCCTAAGGGGGATCGCGACAATGAGCAGTTCTTC
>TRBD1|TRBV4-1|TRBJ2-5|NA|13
CASSLDREETQYF
TGCGCCAGCAGCCTGGACAGGGAAGAGACCCAGTACTTC
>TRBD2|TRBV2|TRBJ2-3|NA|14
CASLTSGGVDTQYF
TGTGCCAGCCTGACTAGCGGGGGGGTAGATACGCAGTATTTT
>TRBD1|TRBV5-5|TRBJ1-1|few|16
CASSSLPGQGIIEAFF
TGTGCCAGCAGCTCTCTCCCGGGACAGGGGATTATCGAAGCTTTCTTT
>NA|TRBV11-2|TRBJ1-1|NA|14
CASTLQGIGTEAFF
TGTGCCAGCACCTTACAGGGTATCGGCACTGAAGCTTTCTTT
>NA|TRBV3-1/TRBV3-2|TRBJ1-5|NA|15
CASSQDTGPNQPQHF
TGTGCCAGCAGCCAAGATACAGGGCCGAATCAGCCCCAGCATTTT
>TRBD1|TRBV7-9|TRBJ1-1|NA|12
CASSRTGDSTFF
TGTGCCAGCAGCAGGACAGGGGATTCAACTTTCTTT
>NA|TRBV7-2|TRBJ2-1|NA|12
CASRPELNEQFF
TGTGCCAGCAGACCCGAGCTGAATGAGCAGTTCTTC
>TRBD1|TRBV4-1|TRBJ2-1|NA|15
CASSQEGDSYNEQFF
TGCGCCAGCAGCCAAGAGGGGGACAGCTACAATGAGCAGTTCTTC
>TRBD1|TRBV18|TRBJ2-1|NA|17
CASSPKLRDRGKNEQFF
TGTGCCAGCTCACCAAAGTTACGGGACAGGGGGAAGAATGAGCAGTTCTTC
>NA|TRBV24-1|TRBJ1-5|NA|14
CATSGAYSNQPQHF
TGTGCCACCAGTGGCGCATATAGCAATCAGCCCCAGCATTTT
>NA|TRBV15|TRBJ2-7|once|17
CATSRDRVGRDNYEQYF
TGTGCCACCAGCAGAGATAGGGTCGGTCGGGACAACTACGAGCAGTACTTC
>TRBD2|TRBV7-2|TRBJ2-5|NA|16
CASSPGLAGGQETQYF
TGTGCCAGCAGCCCGGGACTAGCGGGGGGACAAGAGACCCAGTACTTC
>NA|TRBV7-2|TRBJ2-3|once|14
CASSPQYGADTQYF
TGTGCCAGCAGCCCACAGTACGGCGCAGATACGCAGTATTTT
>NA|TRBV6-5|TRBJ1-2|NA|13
CASRGPANYGYTF
TGTGCCAGCAGGGGGCCTGCTAACTATGGCTACACCTTC
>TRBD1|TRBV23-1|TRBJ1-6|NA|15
CASSQWDSNNSPLHF
TGCGCCAGCAGTCAATGGGACAGCAATAATTCACCCCTCCACTTT
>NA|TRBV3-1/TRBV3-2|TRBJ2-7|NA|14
CASSSRTATYEQYF
TGTGCCAGCAGCTCCCGGACAGCTACCTACGAGCAGTACTTC
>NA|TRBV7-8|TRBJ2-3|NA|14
CASSLARPTDTQYF
TGTGCCAGCAGCTTAGCGCGCCCCACAGATACGCAGTATTTT
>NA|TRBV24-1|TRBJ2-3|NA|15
CATSDLVQGRNTQYF
TGTGCCACCAGTGATTTGGTTCAGGGGAGAAATACGCAGTATTTT
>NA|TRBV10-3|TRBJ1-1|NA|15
CAISDPVSGRTEAFF
TGTGCCATCAGTGATCCGGTGTCGGGTCGCACTGAAGCTTTCTTT
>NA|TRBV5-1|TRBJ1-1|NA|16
CASSTRTGGMNTEAFF
TGCGCCAGCAGCACTCGGACCGGGGGAATGAACACTGAAGCTTTCTTT
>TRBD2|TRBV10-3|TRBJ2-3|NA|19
CAISESRLAGGPSTDTQYF
TGTGCCATCAGTGAGTCGAGGCTAGCGGGGGGCCCTAGCACAGATACGCAGTATTTT
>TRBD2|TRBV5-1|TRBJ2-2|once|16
CASSLGLAGNTGELFF
TGCGCCAGCAGCTTGGGACTAGCGGGGAACACCGGGGAGCTGTTTTTT